These 7 T cell receptor beta chains share one sample of origin, sequenced in a study of CD8 T cells in Susac syndrome. Reverse transcription of roughly 0.5 to 1 ug RNA was carried out with random hexamers. TCRdb reprocessed the immunoSEQ multiplex PCR reads with MiXCR, giving one entry per CDR3 protein. The data hold 150,000 to 200,000 distinct CDR3 sequences, with 90% to 96% observed a single time. What was sequenced was CD4+ T cells from PBMCs. Receptors were obtained from a human donor with Susac syndrome.

CDR3 sequence reads: CASSQELAAYNEQFF. In nucleotides, the CDR3 is TGTGCCAGCAGCCAAGAACTAGCCGCCTACAATGAGCAGTTCTTC. The chain links TRBV4-2 to TRBJ2-1; possibly TRBD2 for D (6 bases). Looked up from germline, CDR1 is LGHNA and CDR2 is YNFKEQ. V lost 0 bases and J 2 bases, leaving 8 bases between the germline ends. This CDR3 contains 15 residues.

The CDR3 sequence is CSAESGGYGYTF. The CDR3 DNA reads TGCAGCGCCGAGTCTGGGGGCTATGGCTACACCTTC. This chain uses TRBV29-1 with TRBJ1-2, with a tentative D call TRBD1 (5 bases). The CDR3 totals 12 residues. V lost 7 bases, J lost 4 bases, and 13 bases lay in between. Germline CDR1 SQVTM, CDR2 ANQGSEA.

The CDR3, as DNA: TGTGCCAGCAGCTTAGGCGGGGGACAGGGGGGCACAGATACGCAGTATTTT. It is translated as CASSLGGGQGGTDTQYF. The chain uses TRBV7-6 and TRBJ2-3; 11 bases align to TRBD1. CDR3 length equals 17 residues. CDR1 is SGHVS and CDR2 is FNYEAQ in the germline V gene. The V segment lost 1 base and the J segment 1 base; nucleotides outside the gene matches: 4.

The chain combines TRBV3-1 with TRBJ2-5; TRBD2 might be the D (5 bases). Per the germline V gene, CDR1 is LGHDT and CDR2 is YNNKEL (reference sequence). V gave up 0 bases and J gave up 9 bases, with 14 bases separating them. The CDR3 has 14 amino acids. The CDR3 loop reads CASSQDRPAGAQYF. The CDR3 DNA sequence: TGTGCCAGCAGCCAAGACCGACCCGCGGGCGCCCAGTACTTC.

J is TRBJ2-4 and V is TRBV5-1, with D possibly matching TRBD2 (5 bases). In germline, CDR1 is SGHRS, CDR2 YFSETQ. V was trimmed by 1 base and J by 7 bases, leaving 15 bases between them. The CDR3 is made up of 15 amino acids. CDR3 sequence (DNA): TGCGCCAGCAGCTTGAAGTCCGGCCCGGGGAACATTCAGTACTTC. Its translation: CASSLKSGPGNIQYF.

The J gene is TRBJ1-5, the V gene TRBV7-2; D is ambiguous. CDR1 SGHTA and CDR2 FQGNSA come from the germline V gene. The CDR3 is 15 amino acids. V lost 3 bases and J 5 bases, leaving 14 bases between the germline ends. In nucleotides, the CDR3 is TGTGCCAGCAGCTTCCGGACGGGAAATGATCAGCCCCAGCATTTT. Encoded protein: CASSFRTGNDQPQHF.

This clonotype has just one count. The chain has TRBV6-5 and TRBJ2-5; TRBD1 is a possible D gene (5 bases). The CDR3 has 15 residues. Germline-derived CDR1 and CDR2 are MNHEY and SVGAGI. V dropped 6 bases and J dropped 1 base, with 15 bases sitting between them. The CDR3 nucleotides read TGTGCCAGCAGGACCCGTCAGGGCGGCCAAGAGACCCAGTACTTC. Translated, it gives CASRTRQGGQETQYF.